These 31 T cell receptor beta chains were sequenced from one sample in a study of blood T cell repertoires in COVID-19. The repertoire was sequenced with immunoSEQ multiplex PCR; TCRdb's copy has only in-frame clones and lacks some. The profile covers over 300,000 clones, with 88% appearing a single time and about 0.89% taken by the ten largest. The sequenced material came from PBMCs or T cells enriched from blood (not recorded which). These receptors all come from a woman in her thirties with acute COVID-19.

The chain recombines TRBV27 with TRBJ2-7; TRBD1 agrees at 9 bases. V lost 2 bases and J lost 12; bases outside the gene matches: 17. The CDR3 spans 16 residues. CDR1 MNHEY and CDR2 SMNVEV come from the germline V gene (reference sequence). The CDR3 region has the DNA TGTGCCAGCAGTTTAAGGCTTGGGGACAGGGTATCGGTGTGGTACTTC. Translated, it gives CASSLRLGDRVSVWYF.

This chain uses TRBV4-1 with TRBJ1-5; D is possibly TRBD1 (5 bases). This CDR3 spans 16 amino acids. Deletions cut 1 base from V and 0 bases from J, with 10 bases between. Germline-derived CDR1 and CDR2 are MGHRA and YSYEKL. This CDR3 is CASSQGGGNSNQPQHF. CDR3 coding DNA: TGCGCCAGCAGCCAAGGGGGCGGGAATAGCAATCAGCCCCAGCATTTT.

The chain employs TRBV4-3 and TRBJ1-2, with D possibly being TRBD1 (5 bases). This CDR3 spans 14 amino acids. CDR1 is LGHNA, CDR2 YSLEER, per germline. The V and J ends lost 3 bases and 8 bases respectively, with 16 bases between them. CDR3 residues: CASSHSRGDGGYTF. The CDR3 DNA follows: TGCGCCAGCAGCCATTCCCGGGGGGACGGCGGCTACACCTTC.

V and J are TRBV10-3 and TRBJ1-6, with D possibly TRBD1 on 6 matching bases. V was clipped by 0 bases and J by 5 bases, with 11 bases between them. CDR3 length: 16 residues. Germline CDR1 is ENHRY and CDR2 is SYGVKD. CDR3 sequence (DNA): TGTGCCATCAGTGAGTCTGGGACAACTAATAATTCACCCCTCCACTTT. Translated: CAISESGTTNNSPLHF.

This chain uses TRBV4-1 with TRBJ2-3; 7 nucleotides agree with TRBD2. CDR3 length equals 15 residues. Germline V lookup: CDR1 MGHRA, CDR2 YSYEKL. Trimming at V came to 1 base and at J to 7 bases, leaving 8 bases not matched to a gene. The CDR3: CASSQGFGGSNTQYF. The CDR3 bases are TGCGCCAGCAGCCAAGGGTTCGGGGGGAGTAATACGCAGTATTTT.

This chain links TRBV12-3 or TRBV12-4 with TRBJ2-1, with TRBD2 as a possible D gene (6 bases). The V end lost 3 bases, the J end lost 12 bases, and 12 bases lay between the germline ends. The CDR3 covers 12 residues. The CDR3 loop reads CASSFGGMGQFF. The CDR3 DNA follows: TGTGCCAGCAGTTTCGGAGGGATGGGGCAGTTCTTC.

The chain couples TRBV28 to TRBJ1-1; 11 positions match TRBD1. Germline CDR1 is MDHEN and CDR2 is SYDVKM. The CDR3 runs to 14 residues. With 6 bases clipped from V and 6 bases from J, the junction kept 6 bases outside the gene matches. The CDR3 here is CASSRDRGSAEAFF. The CDR3 region has the DNA TGTGCCAGCAGCCGGGACAGGGGGTCCGCTGAAGCTTTCTTT.

This chain connects TRBV6-1 to TRBJ2-5; maybe TRBD1 (6 bases). CDR1 is MNHNS, CDR2 SASEGT, per germline. The CDR3 contains 16 residues. The germline V and J ends were trimmed by 4 bases and 2 bases, with 17 bases remaining between them. The CDR3 sequence is CASSGGHRSPQETQYF. The CDR3 nucleotides are TGTGCCAGCAGTGGGGGACATCGAAGCCCTCAAGAGACCCAGTACTTC.

This chain links TRBV25-1 with TRBJ2-5; TRBD2 might be the D (5 bases). V was shortened by 2 bases and J by 0 bases, with 7 bases between the two germline ends. Germline CDR1 MGHDK, CDR2 SYGVNS. This CDR3 spans 14 amino acids. The CDR3 is CASSEELDQETQYF. CDR3 DNA sequence: TGTGCCAGCAGTGAAGAACTAGACCAAGAGACCCAGTACTTC.

The chain joins TRBV2 to TRBJ1-1; tentative D call: TRBD1 (6 bases). The V end was cut by 2 bases, the J end by 1 base, with 17 bases between. The CDR3 is 17 amino acids. CDR1 is SNHLY and CDR2 is FYNNEI in the germline V gene. The CDR3 coding sequence is TGTGCCAGCAGTGAACGCGCGGGGGGCCTAACGAACACTGAAGCTTTCTTT. The encoded protein is CASSERAGGLTNTEAFF.

This rearrangement joins TRBV7-6 to TRBJ2-7, with 8 positions matching TRBD1. Trimming took 5 bases from V and 2 from J; bases not matched to a gene: 5. The CDR3 totals 14 residues. From germline, CDR1 is SGHVS and CDR2 FNYEAQ. The CDR3 DNA is TGTGCCAGCAGCCCAGGACAGGGTCCCTACGAGCAGTACTTC. Translated, it gives CASSPGQGPYEQYF.

The genes are TRBV24-1 and TRBJ2-1, with D maybe TRBD1 (6 bases). The V and J ends lost 3 bases and 2 bases respectively, with 10 bases between them. Germline lookup yields CDR1 KGHDR and CDR2 SFDVKD. CDR3 length equals 15 residues. CDR3 nucleotides: TGTGCCACCAGTGATCCCAGGGGCACCTACAATGAGCAGTTCTTC. Protein sequence: CATSDPRGTYNEQFF.

The chain has TRBV5-1 and TRBJ1-1; 8 bases agree with TRBD1. Germline loops: CDR1 SGHRS, CDR2 YFSETQ. With V trimmed by 6 bases and J by 0 bases, 4 bases remained unmatched. This CDR3 has 14 residues. The CDR3 DNA sequence: TGCGCCAGCAATCTGGGACAGGTGAACACTGAAGCTTTCTTT. Amino acids: CASNLGQVNTEAFF.

This rearrangement joins TRBV24-1 to TRBJ2-5, with D possibly matching TRBD2 (5 bases). The CDR3 is 14 residues long. V dropped 6 bases and J dropped 7 bases, with 17 bases sitting between them. Germline assignment: CDR1 KGHDR and CDR2 SFDVKD. CDR3 amino acids: CATSPPGMLTTQYF. For the CDR3, the DNA is TGTGCCACCAGTCCTCCCGGGATGCTAACGACCCAGTACTTC.

The chain is built from TRBV19 and TRBJ1-3; D uncertain. The CDR3 is made up of 15 amino acids. Trimming took off 7 bases at V and 4 bases at J, with 17 bases between the two ends. Germline-derived CDR1 and CDR2 are LNHDA and SQIVND (reference sequence). The CDR3 region has the DNA TGTGCCAGTATGGTTCGGTTGACACTGGGAAACACCATATATTTT. It specifies CASMVRLTLGNTIYF.

This chain connects TRBV13 to TRBJ2-5; 7 nucleotides line up with TRBD2. The germline gives CDR1 PRHDT, CDR2 FYEKMQ (reference sequence). With V trimmed by 5 bases and J by 1 base, 7 bases remained unmatched. This CDR3 has 15 residues. CDR3 loop: CASSTRLASQETQYF. In DNA form, the CDR3 reads TGTGCCAGCAGCACTAGACTAGCTTCCCAAGAGACCCAGTACTTC.

This clone was found once. The chain has TRBV7-9 and TRBJ1-1; the D gene is possibly TRBD1 (5 bases). Deletions cut 5 bases from V and 0 bases from J, with 10 bases between. The CDR3 consists of 14 residues. Germline-derived CDR1 and CDR2 are SEHNR and FQNEAQ (reference sequence). CDR3 loop: CASSRGGLNTEAFF. In DNA form, the CDR3 reads TGTGCCAGCAGCCGCGGGGGTCTGAACACTGAAGCTTTCTTT.

The chain combines TRBV5-1 with TRBJ1-5; D is perhaps TRBD1 (5 bases). Germline V gene sequence: CDR1 SGHRS, CDR2 YFSETQ. This CDR3 has 16 residues. With 0 bases removed from V and 4 bases from J, the gap between germline ends came to 14 bases. CDR3 sequence reads: CASSLGGAQGNQPQHF. CDR3 DNA sequence: TGCGCCAGCAGCTTGGGCGGGGCCCAGGGTAATCAGCCCCAGCATTTT.

This sequence joins TRBV10-3 and TRBJ1-2; TRBD1 agrees at 8 bases. Germline CDR1 and CDR2: ENHRY and SYGVKD. With V trimmed by 8 bases and J by 6 bases, 8 bases remained unmatched. The CDR3 loop spans 13 amino acids. The CDR3 nucleotides are TGTGCCATCGGCGACAGGGGCGGCGATGGCTACACCTTC. Its protein product is CAIGDRGGDGYTF.

CDR3 protein: CASDLGQTNTGELFF. DNA of the CDR3: TGTGCCAGCGACTTGGGACAGACAAACACCGGGGAGCTGTTTTTT. V gene TRBV7-9 combines with J gene TRBJ2-2; 7 nucleotides align to TRBD1. The CDR3 consists of 15 residues. Germline V gene data show CDR1 as SEHNR and CDR2 as FQNEAQ (reference sequence). V dropped 8 bases and J dropped 2; count of bases not matched to a gene: 8.

The CDR3 DNA is TGTGCCAGCTCACCCACCCAGGGAACTGGAAACACCATATATTTT. Encoded protein: CASSPTQGTGNTIYF. The chain combines TRBV18 with TRBJ1-3; D is possibly TRBD1 (5 bases). CDR1 and CDR2 (germline): KGHSH, LQKENI. The CDR3 has 15 amino acids. Trimming took off 3 bases at V and 2 bases at J, with 11 bases between the two ends. The whole variable domain, filled in from reference TRBV18 and TRBJ1-3, reads NAGVMQNPRHLVRRRGQEARLRCSPMKGHSHVYWYRQLPEEGLKFMVYLQKENIIDESGMPKERFSAEFPKEGPSILRIQQVVRGDSAAYFCASSPTQGTGNTIYFGEGSWLTVV.

The chain employs TRBV18 and TRBJ1-3, with 8 bases that match TRBD1. The CDR3 has 16 residues. Germline trimming cut 3 bases from V and 2 bases from J; bases unmatched to any gene: 6. Looked up from germline, CDR1 is KGHSH and CDR2 is LQKENI. As DNA, the CDR3 is TGTGCCAGCTCACCCCTGGGACAGGCCCCTGGAAACACCATATATTTT. Protein sequence: CASSPLGQAPGNTIYF.

Worth noting for this clone: Other nucleotide sequences in the sample specify the same CDR3. This chain links TRBV7-2 with TRBJ1-5; 10 bases are shared with TRBD1. Germline CDR1 SGHTA, CDR2 FQGNSA. The J segment lost 2 bases and the V segment lost 5 bases, leaving 3 bases of the junction unmatched. This CDR3 has 15 residues. CDR3: CASSGGTGGNQPQHF. For the CDR3, the DNA is TGTGCCAGCAGCGGGGGGACAGGGGGCAATCAGCCCCAGCATTTT.

This chain uses TRBV7-2 with TRBJ2-3; D is possibly TRBD2 (5 bases). Germline V gene data show CDR1 as SGHTA and CDR2 as FQGNSA. The length of the CDR3 is 15 residues. Trimming left V 6 bases short and J 8 bases short, with 21 bases between. This CDR3 reads CASRPWTPPQSTQYF. CDR3 bases: TGTGCCAGCAGGCCGTGGACTCCTCCCCAGAGTACGCAGTATTTT.

The chain is built from TRBV5-6 and TRBJ1-6, with D perhaps TRBD1 (6 bases). Trimming cost V 2 bases and J 7 bases, with 10 bases left between them. The CDR3 consists of 14 residues. The germline V gene encodes CDR1 SGHDT and CDR2 YYEEEE. The CDR3 DNA follows: TGTGCCAGCAGCTTCAGGGGTGAAAATTCACCCCTCCACTTT. Translation gives CASSFRGENSPLHF. The full variable domain, rest sourced from reference TRBV5-6 and TRBJ1-6, is DAGVTQSPTHLIKTRGQQVTLRCSPKSGHDTVSWYQQALGQGPQFIFQYYEEEERQRGNFPDRFSGHQFPNYSSELNVNALLLGDSALYLCASSFRGENSPLHFGNGTRLTVT.

The rearrangement joins TRBV20-1 to TRBJ2-2; D is possibly TRBD1 (5 bases). Trimming removed 3 bases from V and 0 bases from J, with 11 bases in between. The CDR3 covers 15 residues. Per germline, CDR1 DFQATT and CDR2 SNEGSKA (reference sequence). The CDR3 DNA follows: TGCAGTGCTAGTGTCCGACAGACGAACACCGGGGAGCTGTTTTTT. Encoded protein: CSASVRQTNTGELFF.

The chain joins TRBV5-1 to TRBJ1-1, with D maybe TRBD1 (6 bases). V lost 4 bases and J lost 4, with 17 bases in between. The CDR3 has 15 amino acids. Germline CDR1 is SGHRS and CDR2 is YFSETQ. CDR3 coding DNA: TGCGCCAGCAGCCAAAAGACAGGCACGGGCACTGAAGCTTTCTTT. Translation: CASSQKTGTGTEAFF. Drawing the rest from reference TRBV5-1 and TRBJ1-1, the complete variable domain is KAGVTQTPRYLIKTRGQQVTLSCSPISGHRSVSWYQQTPGQGLQFLFEYFSETQRNKGNFPGRFSGRQFSNSRSEMNVSTLELGDSALYLCASSQKTGTGTEAFFGQGTRLTVV.

A remark on this clone: Different DNA sequences within this sample yield the same CDR3. The chain couples TRBV5-1 to TRBJ2-1; a weak D match, TRBD1 (5 bases). Trimming left V 0 bases short and J 0 bases short, with 7 bases between. This CDR3 has 15 amino acids. CDR1 SGHRS and CDR2 YFSETQ come from the germline V gene. Written as DNA, the CDR3 is TGCGCCAGCAGCTTGGAAGGGGACTCCTACAATGAGCAGTTCTTC. Translation gives CASSLEGDSYNEQFF.

The table lists this clone with a few counts. The chain couples TRBV7-3 to TRBJ2-1; TRBD1 matches at 7 bases. The V segment lost 5 bases and the J segment 3 bases; nucleotides outside the gene matches: 7. Per germline, CDR1 SGHTA and CDR2 FQGTGA. The CDR3 has 15 amino acids. This CDR3 reads CASSARDSFYNEQFF. CDR3 bases: TGTGCCAGCAGCGCCAGGGACAGTTTCTACAATGAGCAGTTCTTC.

The chain couples TRBV7-9 to TRBJ2-7, with D possibly matching TRBD1 (6 bases). The CDR3 is 13 residues long. CDR1 is SEHNR and CDR2 is FQNEAQ in the germline V gene (reference sequence). The germline V and J ends were trimmed by 5 bases and 0 bases, with 8 bases remaining between them. CDR3 in amino acids: CASSPGHSYEQYF. In DNA, the CDR3 is TGTGCCAGCAGCCCGGGACACTCCTACGAGCAGTACTTC. Combining the CDR3 with reference TRBV7-9 and TRBJ2-7 gives the whole variable domain DTGVSQNPRHKITKRGQNVTFRCDPISEHNRLYWYRQTLGQGPEFLTYFQNEAQLEKSRLLSDRFSAERPKGSFSTLEIQRTEQGDSAMYLCASSPGHSYEQYFGPGTRLTVT.

Comment on this clone: Other DNA sequences of this sample code for an identical CDR3. V is TRBV2 and J is TRBJ1-1, with 9 bases aligning to TRBD1. Germline CDR1 and CDR2: SNHLY and FYNNEI. CDR3 length: 13 residues. After removal of 7 bases from V and 5 bases from J, the junction contained 5 bases not matched to a gene. Here the CDR3 DNA reads TGTGCCAGCACCGGACAGGGGCGGACTGAAGCTTTCTTT. Protein: CASTGQGRTEAFF. Filled out from reference TRBV2 and TRBJ1-1, the complete variable domain reads EPEVTQTPSHQVTQMGQEVILRCVPISNHLYFYWYRQILGQKVEFLVSFYNNEISEKSEIFDDQFSVERPDGSNFTLKIRSTKLEDSAMYFCASTGQGRTEAFFGQGTRLTVV.